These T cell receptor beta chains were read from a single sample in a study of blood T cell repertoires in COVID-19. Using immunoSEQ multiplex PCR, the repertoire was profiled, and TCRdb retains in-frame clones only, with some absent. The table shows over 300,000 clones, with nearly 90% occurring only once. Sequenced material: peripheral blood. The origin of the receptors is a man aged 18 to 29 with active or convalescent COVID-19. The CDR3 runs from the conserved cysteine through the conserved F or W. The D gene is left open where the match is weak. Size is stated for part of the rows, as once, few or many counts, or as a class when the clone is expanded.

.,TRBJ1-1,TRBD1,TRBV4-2,CASSQDRGGGTEAFF,TGTGCCAGCAGCCAGGACAGGGGAGGAGGAACTGAAGCTTTCTTT
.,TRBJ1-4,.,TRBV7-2,CASSQDGDSEKLFF,TGTGCCAGCAGCCAGGACGGCGACAGTGAAAAACTGTTTTTT
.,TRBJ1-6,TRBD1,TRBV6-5,CASRNHRGADSPLHF,TGTGCCAGCAGGAACCACAGGGGAGCGGATTCACCCCTCCACTTT
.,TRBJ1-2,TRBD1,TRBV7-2,CASSWRGRGDGYTF,TGTGCCAGCAGCTGGAGGGGGCGCGGAGACGGCTACACCTTC
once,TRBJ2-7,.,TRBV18,CASSARGISEQYF,TGTGCCAGCTCGGCAAGGGGTATCTCCGAGCAGTACTTC
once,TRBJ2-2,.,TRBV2,CASKAGAGGELFF,TGTGCCAGCAAGGCGGGGGCGGGCGGGGAGCTGTTTTTT
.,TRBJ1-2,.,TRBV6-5,CASSSPVEGNYGYTF,TGTGCCAGCAGTTCCCCGGTGGAGGGAAACTATGGCTACACCTTC
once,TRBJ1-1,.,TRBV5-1,CASSFEGRAEAFF,TGCGCCAGCAGCTTTGAGGGAAGAGCTGAAGCTTTCTTT
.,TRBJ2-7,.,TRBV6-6,CASSYSPQGGEQYF,TGTGCCAGCAGTTACTCCCCACAGGGGGGGGAGCAGTACTTC
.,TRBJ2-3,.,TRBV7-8,CASSSPERPDTQYF,TGTGCCAGCAGCTCGCCAGAGCGTCCAGATACGCAGTATTTT
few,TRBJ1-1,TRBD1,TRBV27,CASNTGGARTEAFF,TGTGCCAGCAATACAGGGGGCGCGCGGACTGAAGCTTTCTTT
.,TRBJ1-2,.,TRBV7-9,CASSSASGIYGYTF,TGTGCCAGCAGCTCGGCATCAGGGATATATGGCTACACCTTC
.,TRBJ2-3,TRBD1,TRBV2,CASRDRGTDTQYF,TGTGCCAGCAGGGACAGGGGCACAGATACGCAGTATTTT
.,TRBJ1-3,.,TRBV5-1,CASSYTTGSGNTIYF,TGCGCCAGCAGCTATACTACAGGGTCAGGAAACACCATATATTTT
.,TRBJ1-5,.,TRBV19,CASSIPGGPPQHF,TGTGCCAGTAGTATACCAGGAGGACCGCCCCAGCATTTT
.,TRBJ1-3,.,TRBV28,CASVTESRSGNTIYF,TGTGCCTCGGTGACAGAGAGTCGCTCTGGAAACACCATATATTTT
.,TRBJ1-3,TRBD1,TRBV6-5,CASQPTGLRNTIYF,TGTGCCAGCCAACCGACAGGGCTACGAAACACCATATATTTT
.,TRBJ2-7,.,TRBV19,CASSVTGSSYEQYF,TGTGCCAGTAGTGTGACAGGAAGCTCCTACGAGCAGTACTTC
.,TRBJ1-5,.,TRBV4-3,CASSQDVRAGAQPQHF,TGCGCCAGCAGCCAAGATGTTCGGGCAGGGGCTCAGCCCCAGCATTTT
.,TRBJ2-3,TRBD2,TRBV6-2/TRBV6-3,CASSYRGGTTDTQYF,TGTGCCAGCAGTTACCGGGGGGGTACCACAGATACGCAGTATTTT
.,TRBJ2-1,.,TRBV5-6,CASSFGGNNEQFF,TGTGCCAGCAGCTTTGGGGGGAACAATGAGCAGTTCTTC
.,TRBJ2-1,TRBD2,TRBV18,CASSPLTSGSSYNEQFF,TGTGCCAGCTCACCACTAACTAGCGGTAGCTCCTACAATGAGCAGTTCTTC
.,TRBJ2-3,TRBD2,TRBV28,CASSFSLAGAGDTQYF,TGTGCCAGCAGTTTCTCCCTAGCGGGGGCGGGAGATACGCAGTATTTT